One and the same sample provided the 10 T cell receptor beta chains below, sequenced in a study of T cell changes during pregnancy in multiple sclerosis. Generated by immunoSEQ multiplex PCR, the TCRdb table keeps only in-frame clones and is missing some. The sample yields under 70,000 clones, 90% to 95% seen once. The specimen comprised peripheral blood, sampled in the third trimester of pregnancy. Every receptor here comes from a female donor in good health, enrolled as a control in a pregnancy study.

This chain joins TRBV5-6 and TRBJ2-6, with D maybe TRBD1 (6 bases). The V gene's germline CDR1 is SGHDT and CDR2 YYEEEE. V was shortened by 4 bases and J by 2 bases, with 10 bases between the two germline ends. The CDR3 has 15 residues. The CDR3 DNA is TGTGCCAGCAGCCCCCAGGGGACTGGGGCCAACGTCCTGACTTTC. Amino acid sequence: CASSPQGTGANVLTF.

The V gene is TRBV4-1, the J gene TRBJ2-3; TRBD2 is a possible D gene (6 bases). Trimming removed 3 bases at V and 4 bases at J, with 11 bases between. This CDR3 has 14 residues. Germline CDR1 and CDR2: MGHRA and YSYEKL. In DNA form, the CDR3 reads TGCGCCAGCAGCCAGGGGGGTAGCCCAGATACGCAGTATTTT. Translated: CASSQGGSPDTQYF.

V gene TRBV11-3 combines with J gene TRBJ2-1; tentative D call: TRBD1 (5 bases). Germline CDR1 is SGHNT and CDR2 is YENEEA. CDR3 length: 15 amino acids. The ends were cut back, 5 bases at V and 2 bases at J, with 13 bases in the middle. The CDR3 region has the DNA TGTGCCAGCAGCCCCCCGGGCAGGGCCTACAATGAGCAGTTCTTC. As protein: CASSPPGRAYNEQFF.

This sequence joins TRBV19 and TRBJ1-1; unclear D gene. The CDR3 is made up of 13 amino acids. The germline gives CDR1 LNHDA, CDR2 SQIVND (reference sequence). The ends were cut back, 7 bases at V and 1 base at J, with 10 bases in the middle. The CDR3 DNA is TGTGCCAGTATCGCGAAGCAGAACACTGAAGCTTTCTTT. It translates to CASIAKQNTEAFF.

In DNA, the CDR3 is TGTGCCAGCAGCTTAAGGGCAGGGGATCAGCCCCAGCATTTT. Translating it yields CASSLRAGDQPQHF. The rearrangement links TRBV5-8 to TRBJ1-5; the D gene is possibly TRBD1 (6 bases). Germline V lookup: CDR1 SGHTS, CDR2 YDEGEE. Deletions cut 2 bases from V and 5 bases from J, with 11 bases between. This CDR3 is 14 amino acids long.

The gene calls are TRBV30 and TRBJ1-5, with D possibly being TRBD1 (6 bases). The CDR3 runs to 14 residues. Germline-derived CDR1 and CDR2 are GTSNPN and SVGIG (reference sequence). Trimming removed 1 base from V and 2 bases from J, with 9 bases in between. The CDR3 reads CAWSGRQGNQPQHF. The CDR3 DNA is TGTGCCTGGAGTGGGCGACAGGGCAATCAGCCCCAGCATTTT.

CDR3 in amino acids: CASSLVASVGNEQFF. The DNA of the CDR3 is TGTGCCAGCAGCTTAGTTGCTAGCGTGGGCAATGAGCAGTTCTTC. The chain links TRBV7-2 to TRBJ2-1; tentative D call: TRBD2 (6 bases). The length of the CDR3 is 15 residues. Germline lookup yields CDR1 SGHTA and CDR2 FQGNSA. Trimming removed 1 base from V and 6 bases from J, with 13 bases in between. The full variable domain, completed using reference TRBV7-2 and TRBJ2-1, is GAGVSQSPSNKVTEKGKDVELRCDPISGHTALYWYRQSLGQGLEFLIYFQGNSAPDKSGLPSDRFSAERTGGSVSTLTIQRTQQEDSAVYLCASSLVASVGNEQFFGPGTRLTVL.

This chain links TRBV6-6 with TRBJ1-5, with D possibly TRBD1 on 6 matching bases. V was pared by 2 bases and J by 2 bases, with 7 bases between. There are 14 residues in the CDR3. Germline V CDR1 and CDR2: MNHNY, SVGAGI (reference sequence). In nucleotides, the CDR3 is TGTGCCAGCAGTTACGCAGGGGGCAATCAGCCCCAGCATTTT. Amino acids: CASSYAGGNQPQHF.

The chain combines TRBV2 with TRBJ2-7; the D gene is possibly TRBD2 (5 bases). The CDR3 runs 13 residues. Per germline, CDR1 SNHLY and CDR2 FYNNEI. The germline V and J ends were trimmed by 7 bases and 2 bases, with 12 bases remaining between them. This CDR3 is CASTLGKAYEQYF. In nucleotides, the CDR3 is TGTGCCAGCACCCTCGGGAAAGCCTACGAGCAGTACTTC.

This chain joins TRBV5-1 and TRBJ1-5; 7 nucleotides align to TRBD1. The CDR3 runs 14 residues. The germline V gene has CDR1 SGHRS and CDR2 YFSETQ. J was trimmed by 4 bases and V by 2 bases; bases with no gene match: 3. The CDR3 DNA is TGCGCCAGCAGCTTCGGGACAGAGAATCAGCCCCAGCATTTT. Amino acid sequence: CASSFGTENQPQHF. Variable domain in full (rest from reference TRBV5-1 and TRBJ1-5): KAGVTQTPRYLIKTRGQQVTLSCSPISGHRSVSWYQQTPGQGLQFLFEYFSETQRNKGNFPGRFSGRQFSNSRSEMNVSTLELGDSALYLCASSFGTENQPQHFGDGTRLSIL.